The 8 T cell receptor beta chains in this list originate from one sample, sequenced in a study of cytomegalovirus exposure and HLA in healthy donors. The PCR was carried out with 60 Vbeta primers and 13 Jbeta primers. The repertoire was sequenced with immunoSEQ multiplex PCR; TCRdb's copy has only in-frame clones and lacks some. The sample has fewer than 35,000 clones; the top ten hold approximately 4.8%. The sequenced material came from PBMCs. Receptors originate from a female donor in good health and CMV-seronegative.

The chain combines TRBV9 with TRBJ2-1; 10 bases match TRBD1. After removal of 2 bases from V and 4 bases from J, the junction contained 9 bases not matched to a gene. The CDR3 loop spans 17 amino acids. CDR1 and CDR2 (germline): SGDLS, YYNGEE. The CDR3 DNA sequence: TGTGCCAGCAGCGTTCGTACCGGGACAGGGGTATACAATGAGCAGTTCTTC. This gives the protein CASSVRTGTGVYNEQFF.

J is TRBJ2-5 and V is TRBV29-1; 8 nucleotides match TRBD1. This CDR3 has 12 residues. V lost 7 bases and J lost 4; bases outside the gene matches: 5. The germline CDR1 and CDR2 sequences are SQVTM and ANQGSEA. The CDR3 DNA reads as TGCAGCGCATCGACAGGGGTAGAGACCCAGTACTTC. It is translated as CSASTGVETQYF.

The DNA for the CDR3 is TGTGCCAGCAGCTTCTACCGGACAGGGATAAGCTCCTACAATGAGCAGTTCTTC. This translates into CASSFYRTGISSYNEQFF. This chain links TRBV7-9 with TRBJ2-1; TRBD1 aligns across 8 bases. CDR3 length: 18 residues. Per the germline V gene, CDR1 is SEHNR and CDR2 is FQNEAQ (reference sequence). Unmatched junction bases numbered 10, after V lost 3 bases and J lost 0 bases.

The chain employs TRBV9 and TRBJ1-1; a weak D match, TRBD1 (5 bases). The CDR3 consists of 15 residues. Germline CDR1 and CDR2: SGDLS and YYNGEE. The V gene lost 6 bases and the J gene lost 0 bases, with 15 bases spanning the gap. CDR3 nucleotide sequence: TGTGCCAGCACCTATGGGGGGGGGTTGAACACTGAAGCTTTCTTT. It codes for CASTYGGGLNTEAFF.

The chain couples TRBV29-1 to TRBJ2-3, with D perhaps TRBD2 (5 bases). The CDR3 runs 14 residues. The germline V and J ends were trimmed by 1 base and 6 bases, with 14 bases remaining between them. Germline CDR1 and CDR2: SQVTM and ANQGSEA. The CDR3 protein is CSVEVEAGWDTQYF. DNA of the CDR3: TGCAGCGTTGAAGTGGAGGCCGGGTGGGATACGCAGTATTTT.

V usage is TRBV6-5 and J usage is TRBJ1-1, with a weak D call TRBD1 (5 bases). Germline-derived CDR1 and CDR2 are MNHEY and SVGAGI. Trimming stripped 0 bases from V and 3 bases from J, with 5 bases between. The length of the CDR3 is 13 residues. The CDR3: CASSYSQDTEAFF. CDR3 nucleotides: TGTGCCAGCAGTTACTCACAGGACACTGAAGCTTTCTTT.

This chain uses TRBV13 with TRBJ2-2; no firm D call. Germline values: CDR1 PRHDT, CDR2 FYEKMQ (reference sequence). The CDR3 is made up of 14 amino acids. Trimming stripped 1 base from V and 6 bases from J, with 9 bases between. For the CDR3, the DNA is TGTGCCAGCAGCTTAGACTTCTTCTCCGGGGAGCTGTTTTTT. This sequence encodes CASSLDFFSGELFF.

J is TRBJ2-7 and V is TRBV5-6; D gene uncertain. The CDR3 has 11 amino acids. V was shortened by 3 bases and J by 4 bases, with 5 bases between the two germline ends. From germline, CDR1 is SGHDT and CDR2 YYEEEE. The CDR3 sequence is CASSYQYEQYF. The CDR3 coding sequence is TGTGCCAGCAGCTATCAGTACGAGCAGTACTTC.